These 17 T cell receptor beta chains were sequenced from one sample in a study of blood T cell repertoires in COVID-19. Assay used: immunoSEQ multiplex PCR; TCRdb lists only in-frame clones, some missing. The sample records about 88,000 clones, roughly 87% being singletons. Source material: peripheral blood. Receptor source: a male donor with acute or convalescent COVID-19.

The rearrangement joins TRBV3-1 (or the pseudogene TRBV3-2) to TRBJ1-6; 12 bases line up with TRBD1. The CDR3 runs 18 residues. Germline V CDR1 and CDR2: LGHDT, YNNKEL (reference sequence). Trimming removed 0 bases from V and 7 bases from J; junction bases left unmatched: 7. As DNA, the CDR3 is TGTGCCAGCAGCCAAGAAGGGGGGACAGGGGGCCCAAATTCACCCCTCCACTTT. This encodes CASSQEGGTGGPNSPLHF.

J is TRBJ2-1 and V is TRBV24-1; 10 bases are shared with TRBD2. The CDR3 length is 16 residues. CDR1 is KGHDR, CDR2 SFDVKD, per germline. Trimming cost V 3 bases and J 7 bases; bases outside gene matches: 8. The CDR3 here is CATSDPGLANANEQFF. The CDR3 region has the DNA TGTGCCACCAGTGATCCGGGACTAGCGAACGCAAATGAGCAGTTCTTC.

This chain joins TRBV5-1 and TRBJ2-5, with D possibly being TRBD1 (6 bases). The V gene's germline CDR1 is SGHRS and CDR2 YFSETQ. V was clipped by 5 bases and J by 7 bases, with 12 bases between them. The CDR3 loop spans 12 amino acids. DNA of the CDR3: TGCGCCAGCAGACAGGGTCAGGGGACCCAGTACTTC. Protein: CASRQGQGTQYF.

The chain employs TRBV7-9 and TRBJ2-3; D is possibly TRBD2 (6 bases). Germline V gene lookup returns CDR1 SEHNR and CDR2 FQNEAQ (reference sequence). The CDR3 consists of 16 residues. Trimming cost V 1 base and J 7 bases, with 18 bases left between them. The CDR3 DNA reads TGTGCCAGCAGCTTAGTGGTGACTAGAGGGAGGAATACGCAGTATTTT. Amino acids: CASSLVVTRGRNTQYF.

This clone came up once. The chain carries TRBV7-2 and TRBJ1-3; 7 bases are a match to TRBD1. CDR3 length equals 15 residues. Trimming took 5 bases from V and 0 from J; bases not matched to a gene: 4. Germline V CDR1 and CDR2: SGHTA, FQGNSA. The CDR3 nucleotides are TGTGCCAGCAGCCCCGACAGGGTCTCTGGAAACACCATATATTTT. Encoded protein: CASSPDRVSGNTIYF.

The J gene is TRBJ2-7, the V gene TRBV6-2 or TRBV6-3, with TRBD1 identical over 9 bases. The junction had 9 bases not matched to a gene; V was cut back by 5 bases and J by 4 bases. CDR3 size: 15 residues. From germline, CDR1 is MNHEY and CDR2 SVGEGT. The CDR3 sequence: CASSPRGTGWYEQYF. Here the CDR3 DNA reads TGTGCCAGCAGTCCGCGGGGGACAGGGTGGTACGAGCAGTACTTC.

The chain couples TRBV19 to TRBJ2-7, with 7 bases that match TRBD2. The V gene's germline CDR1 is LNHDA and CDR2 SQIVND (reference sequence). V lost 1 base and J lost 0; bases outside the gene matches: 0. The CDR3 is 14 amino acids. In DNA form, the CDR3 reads TGTGCCAGTAGTATAGCGGGGGGCTCCTACGAGCAGTACTTC. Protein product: CASSIAGGSYEQYF.

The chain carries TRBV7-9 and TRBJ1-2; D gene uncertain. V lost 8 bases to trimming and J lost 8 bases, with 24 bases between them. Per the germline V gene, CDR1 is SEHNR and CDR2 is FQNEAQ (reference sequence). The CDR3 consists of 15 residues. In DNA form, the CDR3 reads TGTGCCAGCCGTGAGGGTACAGCGGGAACGGGAGGCTACACCTTC. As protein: CASREGTAGTGGYTF.

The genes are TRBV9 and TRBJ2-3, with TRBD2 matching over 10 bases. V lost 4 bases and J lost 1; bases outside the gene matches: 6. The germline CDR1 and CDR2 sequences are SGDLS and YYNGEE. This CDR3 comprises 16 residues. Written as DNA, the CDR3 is TGTGCCAGCAGCCCCCCCGGACTAGCGGGCACAGATACGCAGTATTTT. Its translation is CASSPPGLAGTDTQYF. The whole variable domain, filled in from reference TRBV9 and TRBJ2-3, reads DSGVTQTPKHLITATGQRVTLRCSPRSGDLSVYWYQQSLDQGLQFLIQYYNGEERAKGNILERFSAQQFPDLHSELNLSSLELGDSALYFCASSPPGLAGTDTQYFGPGTRLTVL.

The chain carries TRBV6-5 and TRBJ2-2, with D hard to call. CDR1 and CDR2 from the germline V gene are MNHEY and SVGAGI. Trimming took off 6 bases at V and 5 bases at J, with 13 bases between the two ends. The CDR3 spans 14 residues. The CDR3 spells CASSSQQVTGELFF. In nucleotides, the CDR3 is TGTGCCAGCAGCTCCCAGCAGGTGACCGGGGAGCTGTTTTTT.

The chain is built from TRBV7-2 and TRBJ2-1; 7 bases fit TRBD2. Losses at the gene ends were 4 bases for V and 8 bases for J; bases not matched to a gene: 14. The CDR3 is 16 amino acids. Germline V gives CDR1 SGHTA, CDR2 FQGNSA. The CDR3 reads CASSSRPRGERDEQFF. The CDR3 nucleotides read TGTGCCAGCAGCTCTCGACCCCGGGGGGAAAGGGATGAGCAGTTCTTC.

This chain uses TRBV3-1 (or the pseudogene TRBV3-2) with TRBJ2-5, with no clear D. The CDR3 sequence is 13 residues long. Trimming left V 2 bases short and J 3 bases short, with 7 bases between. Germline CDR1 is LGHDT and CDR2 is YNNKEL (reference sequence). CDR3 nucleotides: TGTGCCAGCAGCCAATTGTCAAAAGAGACCCAGTACTTC. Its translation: CASSQLSKETQYF.

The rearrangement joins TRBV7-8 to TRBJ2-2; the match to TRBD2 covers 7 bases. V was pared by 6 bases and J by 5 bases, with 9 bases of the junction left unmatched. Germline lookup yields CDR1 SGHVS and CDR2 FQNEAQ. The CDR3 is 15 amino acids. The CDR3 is CASSLWTRLTGELFF. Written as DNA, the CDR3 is TGTGCCAGCAGTCTTTGGACTAGGTTGACCGGGGAGCTGTTTTTT.

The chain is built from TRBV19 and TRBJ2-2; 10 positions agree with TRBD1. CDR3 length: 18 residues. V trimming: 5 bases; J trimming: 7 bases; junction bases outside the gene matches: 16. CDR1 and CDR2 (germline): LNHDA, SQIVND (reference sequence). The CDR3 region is CASSLRTGGLGIGGELFF. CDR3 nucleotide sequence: TGTGCCAGTAGTCTCCGGACAGGGGGATTGGGTATTGGCGGGGAGCTGTTTTTT.

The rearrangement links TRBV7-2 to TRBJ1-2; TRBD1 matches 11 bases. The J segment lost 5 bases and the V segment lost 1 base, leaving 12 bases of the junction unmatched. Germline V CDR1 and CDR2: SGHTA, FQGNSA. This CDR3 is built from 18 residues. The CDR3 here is CASSLEGGQGAFSYGYTF. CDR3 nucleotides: TGTGCCAGCAGCTTAGAGGGAGGACAGGGGGCTTTTTCATATGGCTACACCTTC.

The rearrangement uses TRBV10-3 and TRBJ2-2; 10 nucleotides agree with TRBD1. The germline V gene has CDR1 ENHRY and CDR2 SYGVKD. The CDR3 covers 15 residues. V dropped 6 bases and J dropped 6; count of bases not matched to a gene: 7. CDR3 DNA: TGTGCCATCAGCCCAGACAGGGGGCCGCCCGGGGAGCTGTTTTTT. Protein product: CAISPDRGPPGELFF.

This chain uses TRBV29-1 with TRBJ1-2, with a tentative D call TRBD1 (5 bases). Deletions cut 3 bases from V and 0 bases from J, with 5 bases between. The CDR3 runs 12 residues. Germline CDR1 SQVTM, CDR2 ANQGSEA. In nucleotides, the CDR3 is TGCAGCGTTGAGGGGCCTAACTATGGCTACACCTTC. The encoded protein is CSVEGPNYGYTF.